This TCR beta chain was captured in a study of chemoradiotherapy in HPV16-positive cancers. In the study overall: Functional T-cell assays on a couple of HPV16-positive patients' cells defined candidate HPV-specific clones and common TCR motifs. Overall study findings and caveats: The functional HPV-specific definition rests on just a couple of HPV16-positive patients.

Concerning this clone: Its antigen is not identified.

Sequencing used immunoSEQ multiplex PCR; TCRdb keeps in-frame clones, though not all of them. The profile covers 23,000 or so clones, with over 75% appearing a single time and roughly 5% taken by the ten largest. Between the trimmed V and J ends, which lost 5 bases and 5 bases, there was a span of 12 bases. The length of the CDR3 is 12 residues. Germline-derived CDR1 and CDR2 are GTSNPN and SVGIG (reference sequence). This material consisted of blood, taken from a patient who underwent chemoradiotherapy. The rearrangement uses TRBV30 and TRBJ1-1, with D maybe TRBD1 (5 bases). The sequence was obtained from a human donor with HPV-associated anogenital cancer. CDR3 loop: CAWGGWGTEAFF. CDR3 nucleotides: TGTGCCTGGGGCGGTTGGGGGACTGAAGCTTTCTTT. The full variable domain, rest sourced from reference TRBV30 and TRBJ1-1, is SQTIHQWPATLVQPVGSPLSLECTVEGTSNPNLYWYRQAAGRGLQLLFYSVGIGQISSEVPQNLSASRPQDRQFILSSKKLLLSDSGFYLCAWGGWGTEAFFGQGTRLTVV.